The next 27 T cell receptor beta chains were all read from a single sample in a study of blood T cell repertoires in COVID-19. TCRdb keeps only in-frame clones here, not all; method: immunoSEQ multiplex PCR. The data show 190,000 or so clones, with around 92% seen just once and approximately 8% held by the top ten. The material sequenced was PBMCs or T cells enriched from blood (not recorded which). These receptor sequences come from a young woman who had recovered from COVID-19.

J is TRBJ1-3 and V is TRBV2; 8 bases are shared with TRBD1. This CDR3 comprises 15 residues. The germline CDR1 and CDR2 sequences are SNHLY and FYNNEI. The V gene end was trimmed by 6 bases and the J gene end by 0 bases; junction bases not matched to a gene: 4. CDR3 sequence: CASRTGVFSGNTIYF. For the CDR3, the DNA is TGTGCCAGCAGGACAGGGGTTTTCTCTGGAAACACCATATATTTT.

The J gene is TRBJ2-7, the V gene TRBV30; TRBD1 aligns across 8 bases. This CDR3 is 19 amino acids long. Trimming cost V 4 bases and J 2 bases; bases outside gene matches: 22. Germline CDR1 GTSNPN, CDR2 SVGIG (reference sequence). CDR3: CAWIPKPGGGLDITYEQYF. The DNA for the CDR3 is TGTGCCTGGATCCCTAAACCAGGGGGCGGTCTAGACATAACCTACGAGCAGTACTTC.

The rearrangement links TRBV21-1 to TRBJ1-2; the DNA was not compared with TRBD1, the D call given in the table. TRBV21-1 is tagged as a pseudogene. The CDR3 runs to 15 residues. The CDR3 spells CASSKALLQGGGYTF. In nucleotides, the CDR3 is TGTGCCAGCAGCAAAGCGCTCTTACAGGGTGGTGGCTACACCTTC.

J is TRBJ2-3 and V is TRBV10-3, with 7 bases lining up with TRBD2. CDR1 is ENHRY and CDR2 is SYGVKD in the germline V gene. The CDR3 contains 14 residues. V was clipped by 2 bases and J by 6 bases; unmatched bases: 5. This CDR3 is CAISERGEGDTQYF. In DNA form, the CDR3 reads TGTGCCATCAGTGAGCGGGGGGAAGGGGATACGCAGTATTTT.

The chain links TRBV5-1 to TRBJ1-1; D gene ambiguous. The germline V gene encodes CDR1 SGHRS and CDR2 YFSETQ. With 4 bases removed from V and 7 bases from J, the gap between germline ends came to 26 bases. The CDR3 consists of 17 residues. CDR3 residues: CASSPTILLRGSGEAFF. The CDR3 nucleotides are TGCGCCAGCAGCCCCACCATTCTCCTCCGAGGCTCGGGTGAAGCTTTCTTT.

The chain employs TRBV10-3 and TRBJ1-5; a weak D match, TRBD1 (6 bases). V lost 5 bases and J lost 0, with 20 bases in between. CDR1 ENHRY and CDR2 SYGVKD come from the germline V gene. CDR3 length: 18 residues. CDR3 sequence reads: CAISPGQGFHTSNQPQHF. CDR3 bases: TGTGCCATCAGTCCGGGCCAGGGGTTTCACACTAGCAATCAGCCCCAGCATTTT.

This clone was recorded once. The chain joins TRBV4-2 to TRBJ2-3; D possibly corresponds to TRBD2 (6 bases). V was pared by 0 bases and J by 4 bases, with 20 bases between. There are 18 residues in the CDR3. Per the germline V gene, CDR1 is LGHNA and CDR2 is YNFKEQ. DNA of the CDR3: TGTGCCAGCAGCCAAGATAGCGGTAGTCCCCCCTTTGCAGATACGCAGTATTTT. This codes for CASSQDSGSPPFADTQYF.

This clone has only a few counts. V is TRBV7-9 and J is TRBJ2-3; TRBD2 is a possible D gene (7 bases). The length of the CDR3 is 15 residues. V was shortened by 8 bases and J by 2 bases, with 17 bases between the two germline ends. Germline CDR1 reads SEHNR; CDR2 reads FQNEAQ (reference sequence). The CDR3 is CASGSARGHTDTQYF. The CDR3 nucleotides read TGTGCCAGCGGGTCCGCGCGGGGGCACACAGATACGCAGTATTTT.

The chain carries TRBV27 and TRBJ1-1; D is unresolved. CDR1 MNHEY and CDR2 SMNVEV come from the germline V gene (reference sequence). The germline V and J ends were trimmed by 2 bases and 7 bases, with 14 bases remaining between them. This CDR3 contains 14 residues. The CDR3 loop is CASSLRRRIDEAFF. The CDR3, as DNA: TGTGCCAGCAGTTTACGACGGAGGATAGATGAAGCTTTCTTT.

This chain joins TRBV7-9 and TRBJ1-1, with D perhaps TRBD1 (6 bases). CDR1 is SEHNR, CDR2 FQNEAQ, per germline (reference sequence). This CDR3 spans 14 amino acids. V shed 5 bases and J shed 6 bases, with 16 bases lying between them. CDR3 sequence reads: CASSPTGPDAEAFF. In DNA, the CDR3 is TGTGCCAGCAGCCCAACAGGGCCCGACGCTGAAGCTTTCTTT. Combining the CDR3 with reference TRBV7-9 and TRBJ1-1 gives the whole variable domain DTGVSQNPRHKITKRGQNVTFRCDPISEHNRLYWYRQTLGQGPEFLTYFQNEAQLEKSRLLSDRFSAERPKGSFSTLEIQRTEQGDSAMYLCASSPTGPDAEAFFGQGTRLTVV.

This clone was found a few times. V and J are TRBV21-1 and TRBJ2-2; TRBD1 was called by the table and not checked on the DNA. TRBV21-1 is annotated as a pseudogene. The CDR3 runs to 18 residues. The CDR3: CASSKALALGHKEGELFF. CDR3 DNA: TGTGCCAGCAGCAAAGCCCTCGCTTTGGGACATAAGGAGGGGGAGCTGTTTTTT.

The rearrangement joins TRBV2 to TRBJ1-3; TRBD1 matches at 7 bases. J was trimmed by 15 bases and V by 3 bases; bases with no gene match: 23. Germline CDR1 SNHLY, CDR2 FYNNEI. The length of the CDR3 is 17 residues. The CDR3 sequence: CASSEGQTPTRLLHKYF. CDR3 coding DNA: TGTGCCAGCAGTGAGGGACAGACTCCGACGAGGCTCCTTCACAAATATTTT.

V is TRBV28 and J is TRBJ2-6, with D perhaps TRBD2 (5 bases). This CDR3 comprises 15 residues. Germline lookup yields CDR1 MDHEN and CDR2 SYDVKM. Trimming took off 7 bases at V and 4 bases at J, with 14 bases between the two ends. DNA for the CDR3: TGTGCCAGCAAGAACTCGGGGTCCGGGGCCAACGTCCTGACTTTC. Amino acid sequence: CASKNSGSGANVLTF.

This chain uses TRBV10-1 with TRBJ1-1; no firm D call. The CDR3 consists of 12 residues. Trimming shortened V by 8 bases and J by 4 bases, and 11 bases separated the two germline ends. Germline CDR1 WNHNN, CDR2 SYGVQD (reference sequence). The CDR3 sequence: CASAREGTEAFF. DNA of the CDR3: TGCGCCAGCGCTCGGGAGGGCACTGAAGCTTTCTTT.

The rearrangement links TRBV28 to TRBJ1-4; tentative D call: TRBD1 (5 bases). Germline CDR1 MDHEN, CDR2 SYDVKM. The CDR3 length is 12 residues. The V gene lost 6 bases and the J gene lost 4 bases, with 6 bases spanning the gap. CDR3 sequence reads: CASRGGNEKLFF. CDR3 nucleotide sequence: TGTGCCAGCAGGGGGGGTAATGAAAAACTGTTTTTT.

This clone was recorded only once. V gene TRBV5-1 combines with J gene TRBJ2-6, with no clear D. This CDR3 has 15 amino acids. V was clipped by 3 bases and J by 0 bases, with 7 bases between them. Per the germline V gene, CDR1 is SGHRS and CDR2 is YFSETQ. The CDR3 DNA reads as TGCGCCAGCAGCTACACAAACTCTGGGGCCAACGTCCTGACTTTC. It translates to CASSYTNSGANVLTF.

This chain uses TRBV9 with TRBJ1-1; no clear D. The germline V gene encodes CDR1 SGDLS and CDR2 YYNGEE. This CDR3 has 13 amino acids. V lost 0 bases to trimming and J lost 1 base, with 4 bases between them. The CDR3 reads CASSVVRNTEAFF. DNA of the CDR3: TGTGCCAGCAGCGTAGTTAGGAACACTGAAGCTTTCTTT.

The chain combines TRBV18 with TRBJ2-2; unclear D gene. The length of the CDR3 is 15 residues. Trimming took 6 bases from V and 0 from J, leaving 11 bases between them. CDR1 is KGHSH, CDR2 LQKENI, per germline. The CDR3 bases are TGTGCCAGCTCCCTAGACTCTCCGAACACCGGGGAGCTGTTTTTT. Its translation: CASSLDSPNTGELFF. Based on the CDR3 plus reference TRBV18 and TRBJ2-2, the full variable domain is NAGVMQNPRHLVRRRGQEARLRCSPMKGHSHVYWYRQLPEEGLKFMVYLQKENIIDESGMPKERFSAEFPKEGPSILRIQQVVRGDSAAYFCASSLDSPNTGELFFGEGSRLTVL.

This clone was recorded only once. CDR3 amino acids: CASSPMGTGNTEAFF. In DNA form, the CDR3 reads TGCGCCAGCAGCCCCATGGGGACAGGGAACACTGAAGCTTTCTTT. The chain has TRBV5-1 and TRBJ1-1; 8 bases map to TRBD1. The CDR3 spans 15 residues. The junction had 6 bases not matched to a gene; V was cut back by 4 bases and J by 1 base. From germline, CDR1 is SGHRS and CDR2 YFSETQ.

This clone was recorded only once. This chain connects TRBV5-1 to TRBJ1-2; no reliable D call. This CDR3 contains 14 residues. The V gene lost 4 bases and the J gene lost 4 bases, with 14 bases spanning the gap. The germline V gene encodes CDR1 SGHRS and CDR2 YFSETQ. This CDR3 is CASSPRGHTYGYTF. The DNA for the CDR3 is TGCGCCAGCAGCCCCCGCGGCCATACCTATGGCTACACCTTC.

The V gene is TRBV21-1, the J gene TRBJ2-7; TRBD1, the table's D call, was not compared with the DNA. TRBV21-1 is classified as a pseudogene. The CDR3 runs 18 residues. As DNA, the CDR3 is TGTGCCAGCAGCAAATTCCCAGGGACAGGGGGAATTGCGTTTGAGCAGTACTTC. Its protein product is CASSKFPGTGGIAFEQYF.

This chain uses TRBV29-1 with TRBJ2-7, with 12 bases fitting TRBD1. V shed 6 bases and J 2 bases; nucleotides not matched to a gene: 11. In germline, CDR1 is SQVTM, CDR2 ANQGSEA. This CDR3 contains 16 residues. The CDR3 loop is CSVQGQGAAGTYEQYF. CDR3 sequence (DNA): TGCAGCGTCCAGGGACAGGGGGCGGCGGGCACCTACGAGCAGTACTTC.

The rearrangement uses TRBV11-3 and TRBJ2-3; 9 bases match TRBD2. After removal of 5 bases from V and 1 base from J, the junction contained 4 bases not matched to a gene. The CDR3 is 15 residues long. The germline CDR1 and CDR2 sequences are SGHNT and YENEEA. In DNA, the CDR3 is TGTGCCAGCAGCCAAAAGCGGGGGGGCACAGATACGCAGTATTTT. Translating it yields CASSQKRGGTDTQYF.

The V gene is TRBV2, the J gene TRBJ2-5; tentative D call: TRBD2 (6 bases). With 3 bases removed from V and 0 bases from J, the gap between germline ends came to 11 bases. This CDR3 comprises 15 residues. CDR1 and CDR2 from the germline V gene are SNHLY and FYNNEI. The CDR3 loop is CASSEEGNNQETQYF. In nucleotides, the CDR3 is TGTGCCAGCAGTGAGGAGGGAAACAACCAAGAGACCCAGTACTTC.

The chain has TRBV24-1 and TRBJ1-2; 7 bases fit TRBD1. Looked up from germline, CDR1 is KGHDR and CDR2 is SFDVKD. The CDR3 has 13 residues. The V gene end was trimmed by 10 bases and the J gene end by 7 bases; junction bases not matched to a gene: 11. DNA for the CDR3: TGTGCCACGGGTTCCGGGACAGCGACTGGCTACACCTTC. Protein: CATGSGTATGYTF.

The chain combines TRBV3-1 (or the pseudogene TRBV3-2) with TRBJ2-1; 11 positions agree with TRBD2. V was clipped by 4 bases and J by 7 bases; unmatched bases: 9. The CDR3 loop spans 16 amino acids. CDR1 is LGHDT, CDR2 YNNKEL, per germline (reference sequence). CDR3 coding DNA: TGTGCCAGCAGCCTGGGTAGCGGGGGGGCGGGAAATGAGCAGTTCTTC. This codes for CASSLGSGGAGNEQFF.

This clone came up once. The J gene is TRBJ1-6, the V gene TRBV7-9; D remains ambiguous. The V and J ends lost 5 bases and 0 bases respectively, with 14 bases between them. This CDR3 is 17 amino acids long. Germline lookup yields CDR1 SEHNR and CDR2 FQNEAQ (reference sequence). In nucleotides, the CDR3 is TGTGCCAGCAGCCGATACCACTCAAACTCCTATAATTCACCCCTCCACTTT. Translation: CASSRYHSNSYNSPLHF.